This T cell receptor beta chain is from a study of beta chain features in type 1 diabetes. In the study overall: No age, gender or cell yield differences were seen between patients and healthy donors.

The CDR3 loop spans 12 amino acids. Germline-derived CDR1 and CDR2 are GTSNPN and SVGIG (reference sequence). V lost 5 bases and J lost 3; bases outside the gene matches: 2. Study-level findings and limits: Because the template was cDNA, high-expressing cells might be over-represented. In all four CD4+ subsets, TCRB CDR3 length was significantly, moderately reduced in type 1 diabetes.

Every bit of the isolated RNA underwent reverse transcription, so sequencing read expressed TCRB transcripts. TCRdb keeps only in-frame clones here, not all; method: immunoSEQ multiplex PCR. Among hundreds of thousands of clones, around 15% were seen once, and the ten largest hold nearly 0.04%. Regarding this clone: What it binds is unknown. The same CDR3 can be traced to other DNA sequences in this sample.

The V call is TRBV30, the J call TRBJ2-3; 7 nucleotides line up with TRBD2. This TCR derives from a man between 18 and 35 years old with type 1 diabetes. Sequencing used naive CD4+ T cells from blood. The CDR3 here is CAWVGGTDTQYF. The CDR3 nucleotides read TGTGCCTGGGTGGGGGGGACAGATACGCAGTATTTT.